This T cell receptor (beta chain) was profiled in a study of blood T cell repertoires in COVID-19. The assay was immunoSEQ multiplex PCR, and TCRdb's table has in-frame clones only and misses some. The table lists roughly 86,000 clones, approximately 89% of them singletons. The source material was peripheral blood. The TCR was taken from a man between 45 and 60 years old with active or convalescent COVID-19.

In nucleotides, the CDR3 is TGTGCCAGCAGTGAAAGGGGACAGAGGAACACTGAAGCTTTCTTT. Translated, it gives CASSERGQRNTEAFF. The chain employs TRBV2 and TRBJ1-1; 7 positions match TRBD1. The CDR3 runs 15 residues. The ends lost 2 bases at V and 1 base at J; junction bases unmatched: 4. CDR1 and CDR2 (germline): SNHLY, FYNNEI.